These T cell receptor beta chains were read from a single sample in a study of identical twins. TCRdb itself ran the 5' RACE reads through MiXCR, one entry per CDR3 protein. The sample has 450,000 or so distinct CDR3 sequences, approximately 24% seen once. These sequences were also reported in another study, on T cells expressing NK-cell markers.

The sample was CD4+ T cells sorted from blood. The receptors derive from a woman aged 18-30 years in good health. The CDR3 runs from the conserved cysteine through the conserved F or W. The D gene is left open where the match is weak. Clone sizes are given selectively: once, few, many, or a class where the clone is expanded.

v_gene,d_gene,j_gene,abundance,CDR3nt,CDR3aa
TRBV5-1,TRBD2,TRBJ2-2,few,TGCGCCAGCAGCAAGGGACTAGCGGGAGCCCCCACCGGGGAGCTGTTTTTT,CASSKGLAGAPTGELFF
TRBV6-5,.,TRBJ1-2,few,TGTGCCAGCAGTTACTCGGCACGGAGCTATGGCTACACCTTC,CASSYSARSYGYTF
TRBV27,.,TRBJ2-3,.,TGTGCCAGCAGGGCCCGCCGATTTAGCACAGATACGCAGTATTTT,CASRARRFSTDTQYF
TRBV9,.,TRBJ2-3,.,TGTGCCAGCAGCGTGGACGGAAGCACAGATACGCAGTATTTT,CASSVDGSTDTQYF
TRBV7-8,.,TRBJ2-7,few,TGTGCCAGCAGCTTACTGACCCCCGGGAGCTCCTACGAGCAGTACTTC,CASSLLTPGSSYEQYF
TRBV21-1,.,TRBJ2-4,.,TGTGCCAGCAGCCAAGTGGTGACCAAAAACATTCAGTACTTC,CASSQVVTKNIQYF
TRBV9,.,TRBJ2-1,.,TGTGCCAGCAGCGTAGAAACTAGCCCTCACAATGAGCAGTTCTTC,CASSVETSPHNEQFF
TRBV20-1,TRBD2,TRBJ2-5,.,TGCAGTGCTAGAGATTTCGGGCGGGGGGGCCACCAAGAGACCCAGTACTTC,CSARDFGRGGHQETQYF
TRBV20-1,.,TRBJ1-3,.,TGCAGTGCCCCCCGGGCACCTGGAAACACCATATATTTT,CSAPRAPGNTIYF
TRBV12-3/TRBV12-4,.,TRBJ2-1,few,TGTGCCAGCAGTTTCTCCTCTTGGCGGAGCTCCTACAATGAGCAGTTCTTC,CASSFSSWRSSYNEQFF
TRBV7-4,.,TRBJ2-2,.,TGTGCCAGCAGCTTACCTTGCCCACCAAACACCGGGGAGCTGTTTTTT,CASSLPCPPNTGELFF
TRBV5-6,.,TRBJ2-1,.,TGTGCCAGCAGCTTGTGGGCAGGGTATGGTAATGAGCAGTTCTTC,CASSLWAGYGNEQFF
TRBV3-1,.,TRBJ1-4,few,TGTGCCAGCAGCCTCACATCGGGGGGCGGAGAGGAAAAACTGTTTTTT,CASSLTSGGGEEKLFF
TRBV20-1,.,TRBJ2-7,.,TGCAGTGCTAGAGAAACTTCTGGAAGCGAGCAGTACTTC,CSARETSGSEQYF
TRBV5-1,TRBD1,TRBJ2-5,.,TGCGCCAGCAGTTCGACAGGGTCAACCCAGTACTTC,CASSSTGSTQYF
TRBV7-2,.,TRBJ2-7,once,TGTGCCAGCAGCTTAGCGGGTCAGGCTTTCTACGAGCAGTACTTC,CASSLAGQAFYEQYF
TRBV29-1,.,TRBJ2-4,.,TGCAGCGTTGAAAGGGCTATGGAAAACATTCAGTACTTC,CSVERAMENIQYF
TRBV6-5,.,TRBJ2-7,once,TGTGCCAGCAGTTCGGACCTGTTCTCCTACGAGCAGTACTTC,CASSSDLFSYEQYF
TRBV29-1,.,TRBJ1-1,.,TGCAGCGTTGAAGAGGGCGCTGAAGCTTTCTTT,CSVEEGAEAFF
TRBV5-1,.,TRBJ2-2,.,TGCGCCAGCAGCTTGGATGCCGTGGGGGAGCTGTTTTTT,CASSLDAVGELFF
TRBV5-1,TRBD2,TRBJ2-7,few,TGCGCCAGCAGCCCTGGACTAGCGGAGAACTCCTACGAGCAGTACTTC,CASSPGLAENSYEQYF
TRBV3-1,TRBD2,TRBJ2-1,once,TGTGCCAGCAGCTCCCGGGGGGTCTACAATGAGCAGTTCTTC,CASSSRGVYNEQFF
TRBV20-1,TRBD2,TRBJ2-1,.,TGCAGTGTGGGGCGGGGGTCCTACAATGAGCAGTTCTTC,CSVGRGSYNEQFF
TRBV4-3,TRBD2,TRBJ2-3,once,TGCGCCAGCAGCCAAGAGACCCTAGCGGGAGGCACAGATACGCAGTATTTT,CASSQETLAGGTDTQYF
TRBV15,.,TRBJ2-3,few,TGTGCCACCAGGTACACAGATACGCAGTATTTT,CATRYTDTQYF
TRBV7-8,.,TRBJ2-3,many,TGTGCCCTTGCGAGGGGCCTGGCAGATACGCAGTATTTT,CALARGLADTQYF
TRBV6-1,TRBD1,TRBJ2-7,.,TGTGCCAGCAGGGGGGGACAGGGTGAAGGGTCCTACGAGCAGTACTTC,CASRGGQGEGSYEQYF
TRBV7-2,.,TRBJ2-5,.,TGTGCCAGCAGCTTAGATAGGGTCACCACAGAGACCCAGTACTTC,CASSLDRVTTETQYF
TRBV16,.,TRBJ1-5,few,TGTGCCAGCAGCCAGAATCCTGGGGCCAATCAGCCCCAGCATTTT,CASSQNPGANQPQHF
TRBV25-1,.,TRBJ2-5,.,TGTGCCAGCAGTGCAACTACCTGGTACCAAGAGACCCAGTACTTC,CASSATTWYQETQYF
TRBV10-3,.,TRBJ2-2,.,TGTGCCATCAAAGCTGACGGACCGAACACCGGGGAGCTGGTTTTT,CAIKADGPNTGELVF
TRBV7-2,.,TRBJ2-4,.,TGTGCCAGCAGCTTAGAGGGCTATGCCAAAAACATTCAGTACTTC,CASSLEGYAKNIQYF
TRBV6-4,TRBD2,TRBJ2-3,few,TGTGCCAGCAGTGGAGCGGGGGGCACAGATACGCAGTATTTT,CASSGAGGTDTQYF
TRBV9,TRBD2,TRBJ2-1,many,TGTGCCAGCAGCCTCCGTTTTAGCGGGTCTGCCTACAATGAGCAGTTCTTC,CASSLRFSGSAYNEQFF